The 4 T cell receptor beta chains below were found in one sample sequenced in a study of blood T cell repertoires in COVID-19. Data came from immunoSEQ multiplex PCR; TCRdb stores just in-frame clones and leaves some out. The sample consists of about 150,000 clones, 85% to 90% of them appearing once. The sample was peripheral blood. The receptors were sampled from a man aged 45-65 years with active or convalescent COVID-19.

The V gene is TRBV7-9, the J gene TRBJ2-3; the D gene is possibly TRBD2 (5 bases). The CDR3 runs to 15 residues. Between the trimmed V and J ends, which lost 4 bases and 0 bases, there was a span of 11 bases. Germline V gene data show CDR1 as SEHNR and CDR2 as FQNEAQ (reference sequence). CDR3 amino acids: CASSSRLHSTDTQYF. The DNA of the CDR3 is TGTGCCAGCAGCTCGAGACTACACAGCACAGATACGCAGTATTTT.

The V and J genes are TRBV16 and TRBJ1-5; 11 nucleotides line up with TRBD1. The CDR3 sequence is 18 residues long. Germline-derived CDR1 and CDR2 are KGHSY and FQNENV. J gave up 5 bases and V 3 bases, and 12 bases lay outside the gene matches. CDR3 region: CASSQWTGGMRGDQPQHF. The CDR3 coding sequence is TGTGCCAGCAGCCAGTGGACAGGGGGCATGAGGGGTGATCAGCCCCAGCATTTT.

The V call is TRBV7-8, the J call TRBJ2-7; D is perhaps TRBD2 (5 bases). The CDR3 spans 17 residues. Germline-derived CDR1 and CDR2 are SGHVS and FQNEAQ. V lost 0 bases and J 2 bases, leaving 17 bases between the germline ends. The CDR3 protein is CASSLAASLGETYEQYF. The CDR3 DNA reads TGTGCCAGCAGCTTAGCGGCGAGTTTGGGAGAAACCTACGAGCAGTACTTC. Complete variable domain (other parts from reference TRBV7-8 and TRBJ2-7): GAGVSQSPRYKVAKRGQDVALRCDPISGHVSLFWYQQALGQGPEFLTYFQNEAQLDKSGLPSDRFFAERPEGSVSTLKIQRTQQEDSAVYLCASSLAASLGETYEQYFGPGTRLTVT.

The rearrangement links TRBV5-5 to TRBJ2-1; D might be TRBD2 (5 bases). Trimming took 5 bases from V and 9 from J, leaving 15 bases between them. The V gene's germline CDR1 is SGHKS and CDR2 YYEKEE (reference sequence). The CDR3 loop spans 13 amino acids. DNA of the CDR3: TGTGCCAGCAGTTTAGAACTAGATGGTGAGCAGTTCTTC. This codes for CASSLELDGEQFF.